These T cell receptor beta chains were read from a single sample in a study of CD8 T cells in Susac syndrome. TCRdb re-derived calls from the immunoSEQ multiplex PCR reads in MiXCR, one entry per CDR3 protein. The data hold about 120,000 distinct CDR3 sequences, with around 95% observed a single time. The specimen sequenced was CD4+ T cells from PBMCs. Source of these receptors: a human donor in good health. Each CDR3 is given with its conserved first and last residue. The D gene is left open where the match is weak. Not every row has a clone size; where given, it reads once, few, many or a size class.

-,TRBV7-9,TRBJ2-3,TRBD2,TGTGCCAGCACCTCCATAGCGGGAGGTGGCACAGATACGCAGTATTTT,CASTSIAGGGTDTQYF
-,TRBV29-1,TRBJ2-4,TRBD1,TGCAGCGCCGATAGGGCAGGGGGCGGCATTCAGTACTTC,CSADRAGGGIQYF
-,TRBV29-1,TRBJ2-1,-,TGCAGCGTTGACCTGACCCGGGCCAATGAGCAGTTCTTC,CSVDLTRANEQFF
-,TRBV2,TRBJ2-2,-,TGTGCCAGCAGTGAGGGGGGACACACGAACACCGGGGAGCTGTTTTTT,CASSEGGHTNTGELFF
-,TRBV20-1,TRBJ1-1,-,TGCAGTGCTAGAGAGCGGAACTCCTACACTGAAGCTTTCTTT,CSARERNSYTEAFF
-,TRBV3-1,TRBJ2-7,-,TGTGCCAGCAGCCTCGGGAATTCCTACGAGCAGTACTTC,CASSLGNSYEQYF
-,TRBV4-2,TRBJ1-2,TRBD1,TGTGCCAGCAGCCAGGGTGGACAGGCGGATGGCTACACCTTC,CASSQGGQADGYTF
-,TRBV6-5,TRBJ1-1,-,TGTGCCAGCTCGGAGGGGGGGGGACTGAACACTGAAGCTTTCTTT,CASSEGGGLNTEAFF
-,TRBV12-3/TRBV12-4,TRBJ2-7,-,TGTGCCAGCAGTTTAGCGCCATGGGGCAGCCCTAACTCCTACGAGCAGTACTTC,CASSLAPWGSPNSYEQYF
-,TRBV3-1,TRBJ2-3,TRBD1,TGTGCCAGCAGCCAAACAGGGGGGGATACGCAGTATTTT,CASSQTGGDTQYF
-,TRBV7-9,TRBJ2-7,TRBD2,TGTGCCAGCAGCCTAAATGTACTAGCGGGAGGCTTAGGCGAGCAGTACTTC,CASSLNVLAGGLGEQYF
-,TRBV20-1,TRBJ2-5,-,TGCAGTGCTAGAAGGGAGACCCAGTACTTC,CSARRETQYF
-,TRBV20-1,TRBJ2-5,TRBD2,TGCAGTGCTAGAGGGGGGGCCGGGACTAGCGGGAGGGTGTACCAAGAGACCCAGTACTTC,CSARGGAGTSGRVYQETQYF
once,TRBV12-5,TRBJ1-4,-,TGTGCTAGTGGTTTGGTAGACGAAAAACTGTTTTTT,CASGLVDEKLFF
few,TRBV6-5,TRBJ2-2,TRBD1,TGTGCCAGCAGTCGGACAGGGAACACCGGGGAGCTGTTTTTT,CASSRTGNTGELFF
-,TRBV7-8,TRBJ1-5,TRBD1,TGTGCCAGCAGCTCATCTGGGACAGGGGACCAGCCCCAGCATTTT,CASSSSGTGDQPQHF
few,TRBV6-2/TRBV6-3,TRBJ1-6,-,TGTGCCAGCAGTTACGAGGGGATCAGGAATAATTCACCCCTCCACTTT,CASSYEGIRNNSPLHF
-,TRBV18,TRBJ2-7,-,TGTGCCAGCTCACCCCAGGGATTCTACGAGCAGTACTTC,CASSPQGFYEQYF
-,TRBV20-1,TRBJ2-3,TRBD2,TGCAGTGCTAGAGCGACTAGCGGGAGAACAGATACGCAGTATTTT,CSARATSGRTDTQYF
-,TRBV12-3/TRBV12-4,TRBJ2-3,TRBD1,TGTGCCAGCACCCTTTCGGGACAGGGAGGCCCAGATACGCAGTATTTT,CASTLSGQGGPDTQYF
-,TRBV20-1,TRBJ2-1,TRBD1,TGCAGTGAACAGGGGTTGCATAACTACAATGAGCAGTTCTTC,CSEQGLHNYNEQFF
-,TRBV2,TRBJ2-1,-,TGTGCCAACGACAAGAGCTCCTACAATGAGCAGTTCTTC,CANDKSSYNEQFF
-,TRBV30,TRBJ1-1,-,TGTGCCTGGAGCTTCACAGGGAGGGCTGAAGCTTTCTTT,CAWSFTGRAEAFF
-,TRBV20-1,TRBJ2-5,TRBD2,TGCAGTGCTAGGGGGGGACTAGCGGGATCTGAGACCCAGTACTTC,CSARGGLAGSETQYF
-,TRBV25-1,TRBJ2-1,-,TGTGCCACCTCCTCGGCGATCAATGAGCAGTTCTTC,CATSSAINEQFF
once,TRBV28,TRBJ2-3,TRBD2,TGTGCCAGCAGTTTTAATCGGGGCGGGAGTAGGACAGATACGCAGTATTTT,CASSFNRGGSRTDTQYF
once,TRBV25-1,TRBJ2-2,-,TGTGCCAGCAGCCAGGGGTCGAACACCGGGGAGCTGTTTTTT,CASSQGSNTGELFF
-,TRBV5-4,TRBJ2-1,-,TGTGCCAGCAGCTTGGAAGCGGAGGCGTACAATGAGCAGTTCTTC,CASSLEAEAYNEQFF
-,TRBV5-4,TRBJ1-1,TRBD1,TGTGCCAGCAGCCAGGGGGCGGGGGGCACTGAAGCTTTCTTT,CASSQGAGGTEAFF
-,TRBV27,TRBJ2-1,-,TGTGCCAGCGGGGGAGTGCCCTACAATGAGCAGTTCTTC,CASGGVPYNEQFF